Described below is a single T cell receptor (beta chain) sequence and its context. CDR1 MNHEY and CDR2 SVGAGI come from the germline V gene. The germline V and J ends were trimmed by 4 bases and 3 bases, with 12 bases remaining between them. CDR3 length equals 14 residues. The data stem from a study of OX40 agonist ivuxolimab in advanced cancers. Study summary: Patients with hepatocellular carcinoma, melanoma, renal cell or head and neck cancer made up the dose-escalation patients. Participants averaged about 60 years of age (range roughly 23 to 85) and were less than 85% male.

Profiled with immunoSEQ multiplex PCR; TCRdb holds only in-frame clones, not every one. The data show about 77,000 clones, roughly nine tenths seen once. V gene TRBV6-5 combines with J gene TRBJ2-5; perhaps D is TRBD1 or TRBD2 (5 bases each). The clonotype comes from an adult with an advanced solid tumor such as melanoma, head and neck, liver or kidney cancer. Sample: CD4+ or CD8+ T cells sorted from blood, taken in a trial of the OX40 agonist ivuxolimab. The CDR3: CASSSRRGEETQYF. The DNA for the CDR3 is TGTGCCAGCAGTTCTAGACGAGGGGAAGAGACCCAGTACTTC.